The 23 T cell receptor beta chains below were found in one sample sequenced in a study of shared clonotypes between healthy human individuals. In the naive CD8 group, cells lacked CD45RO and were positively selected for CCR7, so terminally differentiated effector memory CD45RA+ cells were left out. The table came from immunoSEQ multiplex PCR; TCRdb's copy has only in-frame clones and leaves some out. Of around 1.9 million clones detected, about 93% appear once; the ten largest clones hold more than 1.5%. Sequenced material: naive CD8+ T cells from PBMCs. These receptors all come from a man between 18 and 29 years old in good health. Some clones in this sample may be carry-over from other donors' samples.

V is TRBV5-1 and J is TRBJ2-1; D unresolved. The germline V gene encodes CDR1 SGHRS and CDR2 YFSETQ. Trimming cost V 1 base and J 5 bases, with 13 bases left between them. The CDR3 is 15 residues long. The CDR3 is CASSLFVGRNNEQFF. Here the CDR3 DNA reads TGCGCCAGCAGCTTGTTCGTTGGCAGAAACAATGAGCAGTTCTTC.

Points on this clone: This CDR3 is also generated by other DNA sequences in the sample. The chain has TRBV9 and TRBJ2-7; 7 bases agree with TRBD2. CDR1 and CDR2 from the germline V gene are SGDLS and YYNGEE. The V gene end was trimmed by 0 bases and the J gene end by 2 bases; junction bases not matched to a gene: 2. CDR3 size: 14 residues. The CDR3: CASSVGGGTYEQYF. For the CDR3, the DNA is TGTGCCAGCAGCGTAGGGGGAGGGACCTACGAGCAGTACTTC.

The chain recombines TRBV6-5 with TRBJ1-5; D remains ambiguous. Germline values: CDR1 MNHEY, CDR2 SVGAGI. Trimming shortened V by 2 bases and J by 5 bases, and 10 bases separated the two germline ends. The CDR3 length is 14 residues. The CDR3 here is CASSYRTGHQPQHF. CDR3 DNA: TGTGCCAGCAGTTACCGGACGGGCCATCAGCCCCAGCATTTT.

This sequence joins TRBV7-8 and TRBJ1-2; 7 bases are a match to TRBD1. The V segment lost 3 bases and the J segment 4 bases; nucleotides outside the gene matches: 5. The germline CDR1 and CDR2 sequences are SGHVS and FQNEAQ. The CDR3 spans 14 residues. The CDR3 region is CASSFQGGVYGYTF. DNA for the CDR3: TGTGCCAGCAGCTTCCAGGGGGGTGTCTATGGCTACACCTTC.

V is TRBV11-2 and J is TRBJ2-7; 7 bases are a match to TRBD2. Losses at the gene ends were 1 base for V and 2 bases for J; bases not matched to a gene: 5. Looked up from germline, CDR1 is SGHAT and CDR2 is FQNNGV. The CDR3 sequence is 15 residues long. The CDR3 DNA reads TGTGCCAGCAGCTTAGGGGCTAGCGGCCCCTACGAGCAGTACTTC. It translates to CASSLGASGPYEQYF.

This clone turned up a few times. The V and J genes are TRBV30 and TRBJ1-1; D not certain. Germline CDR1 is GTSNPN and CDR2 is SVGIG (reference sequence). The CDR3 contains 13 residues. This CDR3 reads CAYGGGVGTEAFF. The CDR3 coding sequence is TGTGCTTACGGCGGCGGGGTTGGGACTGAAGCTTTCTTT.

In the case of this clone: Other DNA sequences in this sample translate to the same CDR3. The chain combines TRBV27 with TRBJ2-7; the match to TRBD1 covers 7 bases. The CDR3 length is 14 residues. Losses at the gene ends were 5 bases for V and 2 bases for J; bases not matched to a gene: 6. Germline-derived CDR1 and CDR2 are MNHEY and SMNVEV (reference sequence). The CDR3 nucleotides read TGTGCCAGCAGTCCAAGGCAGGGGGCCTACGAGCAGTACTTC. As protein: CASSPRQGAYEQYF.

The gene calls are TRBV5-6 and TRBJ1-3, with TRBD1 matching 7 bases. Germline assignment: CDR1 SGHDT and CDR2 YYEEEE. Trimming at V came to 0 bases and at J to 2 bases, leaving 5 bases not matched to a gene. The CDR3 covers 16 residues. CDR3 in amino acids: CASSLGPRGAGNTIYF. The CDR3 DNA follows: TGTGCCAGCAGCTTGGGGCCCAGGGGGGCTGGAAACACCATATATTTT.

The chain joins TRBV18 to TRBJ2-7; tentative D call: TRBD1 (5 bases). The CDR3 is 16 residues long. The germline gives CDR1 KGHSH, CDR2 LQKENI. The V end lost 7 bases, the J end lost 1 base, and 20 bases lay between the germline ends. CDR3 in DNA: TGTGCCAGCTGGGGCAGTTCTTTTTCGAGTTCCTACGAGCAGTACTTC. Translated, it gives CASWGSSFSSSYEQYF.

This CDR3 reads CASSLSVKYEQYF. As DNA, the CDR3 is TGTGCCAGCAGTTTATCCGTGAAATACGAGCAGTACTTC. The V gene is TRBV27, the J gene TRBJ2-7; D is unclear. The germline gives CDR1 MNHEY, CDR2 SMNVEV (reference sequence). Trimming removed 0 bases from V and 4 bases from J, with 7 bases in between. This CDR3 region has 13 residues.

This clone was seen a single time. This chain joins TRBV28 and TRBJ1-4, with 7 bases identical to TRBD1. The CDR3 runs to 14 residues. V trimming: 5 bases; J trimming: 5 bases; junction bases outside the gene matches: 5. The germline CDR1 and CDR2 sequences are MDHEN and SYDVKM. The CDR3 spells CASSMVRGNEKLFF. The CDR3 bases are TGTGCCAGCAGTATGGTCAGGGGGAATGAAAAACTGTTTTTT.

This chain joins TRBV30 and TRBJ1-1; the D gene is possibly TRBD1 (5 bases). V was clipped by 2 bases and J by 1 base, with 17 bases between them. CDR1 GTSNPN and CDR2 SVGIG come from the germline V gene (reference sequence). This CDR3 region has 16 residues. CDR3 in amino acids: CAWSRPYGGPNTEAFF. The CDR3, as DNA: TGTGCCTGGAGTCGTCCCTACGGGGGTCCGAACACTGAAGCTTTCTTT.

CDR3 bases: TGTGCCATCAGTGAGTATGGCGGGAGCTCAGATACGCAGTATTTT. Its protein product is CAISEYGGSSDTQYF. The J gene is TRBJ2-3, the V gene TRBV10-3; 7 positions match TRBD2. CDR1 is ENHRY, CDR2 SYGVKD, per germline. The CDR3 sequence is 15 residues long. Unmatched junction bases numbered 5, after V lost 1 base and J lost 4 bases.

The chain employs TRBV13 and TRBJ2-5, with 7 bases that match TRBD1. J gave up 4 bases and V 5 bases, and 7 bases lay outside the gene matches. CDR3 length equals 14 residues. The germline CDR1 and CDR2 sequences are PRHDT and FYEKMQ (reference sequence). The CDR3 DNA reads as TGTGCCAGCAGCCCCCAGGGGGTCGGAGAGACCCAGTACTTC. It translates to CASSPQGVGETQYF.

DNA of the CDR3: TGTGCCAGCAGTTCCCGGACTGGCGAGAGCTCCTACGAGCAGTACTTC. Amino acid sequence: CASSSRTGESSYEQYF. This rearrangement joins TRBV6-6 to TRBJ2-7; D is perhaps TRBD2 (5 bases). This CDR3 has 16 residues. V gave up 4 bases and J gave up 0 bases, with 16 bases separating them. CDR1 and CDR2 from the germline V gene are MNHNY and SVGAGI (reference sequence).

With respect to this clone: Germline is not matched at one junction end, which may reflect a read error. The rearrangement links TRBV7-9 to TRBJ2-1; 9 bases align to TRBD1. There are 17 residues in the CDR3. The V gene's germline CDR1 is SEHNR and CDR2 FQNEAQ (reference sequence). CDR3 protein: CASSDGTGTHSKFFGLF. CDR3 bases: TGTGCCAGCAGCGACGGGACAGGGACCCACAGTAAGTTTTTCGGCCTCTTC.

The chain couples TRBV30 to TRBJ1-1; the match to TRBD1 covers 12 bases. The CDR3 is made up of 15 amino acids. J gave up 3 bases and V 2 bases, and 4 bases lay outside the gene matches. Germline V lookup: CDR1 GTSNPN, CDR2 SVGIG (reference sequence). The CDR3 here is CAWSLGQGAHTEAFF. In nucleotides, the CDR3 is TGTGCCTGGAGTTTGGGACAGGGGGCTCACACTGAAGCTTTCTTT.

This sequence joins TRBV10-2 and TRBJ1-3, with D possibly TRBD1 on 6 matching bases. The germline V and J ends were trimmed by 6 bases and 0 bases, with 12 bases remaining between them. Germline CDR1 is WSHSY and CDR2 is SAAADI. CDR3 size: 15 residues. CDR3 loop: CASREDSASGNTIYF. The DNA of the CDR3 is TGCGCCAGCAGAGAGGACAGTGCCTCTGGAAACACCATATATTTT.

J is TRBJ2-4 and V is TRBV28; 11 nucleotides agree with TRBD1. CDR1 and CDR2 from the germline V gene are MDHEN and SYDVKM. This CDR3 is 17 amino acids long. J gave up 0 bases and V 0 bases, and 1 base lay outside the gene matches. CDR3 sequence: CASSLWGQGGAKNIQYF. The CDR3 DNA sequence: TGTGCCAGCAGTTTATGGGGACAGGGGGGAGCCAAAAACATTCAGTACTTC. Using reference TRBV28 and TRBJ2-4 for the parts outside the CDR3, the full variable domain is DVKVTQSSRYLVKRTGEKVFLECVQDMDHENMFWYRQDPGLGLRLIYFSYDVKMKEKGDIPEGYSVSREKKERFSLILESASTNQTSMYLCASSLWGQGGAKNIQYFGAGTRLSVL.

This CDR3 is CASSFSGQGSDYGYTF. Here the CDR3 DNA reads TGCGCCAGCAGCTTCTCGGGACAGGGTTCCGACTATGGCTACACCTTC. The chain recombines TRBV5-1 with TRBJ1-2; 9 bases map to TRBD1. Germline CDR1 reads SGHRS; CDR2 reads YFSETQ. V lost 2 bases, J lost 3 bases, and 8 bases stayed unmatched. The CDR3 has 16 residues.

The chain joins TRBV10-2 to TRBJ1-1; D unclear. The CDR3 contains 13 residues. V was trimmed by 7 bases and J by 5 bases, leaving 14 bases between them. Germline CDR1 reads WSHSY; CDR2 reads SAAADI. CDR3 sequence: CASTSGKYTEAFF. DNA of the CDR3: TGCGCCAGCACCAGTGGGAAGTATACTGAAGCTTTCTTT.

V is TRBV28 and J is TRBJ2-2, with a possible D match to TRBD1 (6 bases). Germline V gene sequence: CDR1 MDHEN, CDR2 SYDVKM. The CDR3 has 16 residues. V gave up 6 bases and J gave up 11 bases, with 25 bases separating them. CDR3 residues: CASSPPRDNTPGELFF. The CDR3, as DNA: TGTGCCAGCAGCCCGCCCCGGGACAACACACCGGGTGAGCTGTTTTTT.

The CDR3 loop reads CASSPYRVGYEQYF. For the CDR3, the DNA is TGTGCCAGCAGTCCCTATCGTGTCGGCTACGAGCAGTACTTC. The chain joins TRBV27 to TRBJ2-7; D is uncertain. Germline V gene lookup returns CDR1 MNHEY and CDR2 SMNVEV (reference sequence). There are 14 residues in the CDR3. The V gene lost 5 bases and the J gene lost 3 bases, with 14 bases spanning the gap.